The 25 T cell receptor beta chains below come from one sample, sequenced in a study of cytomegalovirus exposure and HLA in healthy donors. PCR primers comprised 60 Vbeta and 13 Jbeta primers. Method: immunoSEQ multiplex PCR; TCRdb's copy keeps in-frame clones and lacks some. This sample has around 63,000 clones, with 65% to 85% found just once. Sequences were obtained from PBMCs. Receptors originate from a woman aged 25 to 39 in good health and CMV-seronegative.

This chain connects TRBV5-1 to TRBJ2-3; 10 bases agree with TRBD1. This CDR3 comprises 16 residues. Germline CDR1 reads SGHRS; CDR2 reads YFSETQ. The J segment lost 0 bases and the V segment lost 3 bases, leaving 4 bases of the junction unmatched. DNA of the CDR3: TGCGCCAGCAGCTCAATGACAGGGGGCAGCACAGATACGCAGTATTTT. As protein: CASSSMTGGSTDTQYF.

This chain joins TRBV6-6 and TRBJ2-1; TRBD2 might be the D (5 bases). Germline-derived CDR1 and CDR2 are MNHNY and SVGAGI (reference sequence). With 6 bases removed from V and 5 bases from J, the gap between germline ends came to 11 bases. This CDR3 spans 13 amino acids. The CDR3: CASRTDWNNEQFF. CDR3 in DNA: TGTGCCAGCAGGACGGACTGGAACAATGAGCAGTTCTTC.

This sequence joins TRBV12-5 and TRBJ2-3; no definite D call. The V and J ends lost 8 bases and 3 bases respectively, with 18 bases between them. This CDR3 comprises 15 residues. Germline CDR1 reads LGHNT; CDR2 reads FRNRAP. The CDR3 loop reads CASSFVGRFTDTQYF. The CDR3 DNA reads TGTGCTAGTTCCTTTGTGGGCAGGTTTACAGATACGCAGTATTTT.

This clone has a handful of counts. The chain combines TRBV7-9 with TRBJ2-3; TRBD1 matches at 7 bases. This CDR3 spans 15 amino acids. Germline lookup yields CDR1 SEHNR and CDR2 FQNEAQ (reference sequence). V lost 4 bases and J lost 2; bases outside the gene matches: 6. The DNA for the CDR3 is TGTGCCAGCAGCTCCCGGGACAGATTCACAGATACGCAGTATTTT. Amino acid sequence: CASSSRDRFTDTQYF. The variable domain in full, completed from reference TRBV7-9 and TRBJ2-3, reads DTGVSQNPRHKITKRGQNVTFRCDPISEHNRLYWYRQTLGQGPEFLTYFQNEAQLEKSRLLSDRFSAERPKGSFSTLEIQRTEQGDSAMYLCASSSRDRFTDTQYFGPGTRLTVL.

The chain employs TRBV11-1 and TRBJ2-1; TRBD2 aligns across 12 bases. This CDR3 spans 16 amino acids. The V gene's germline CDR1 is SGHAT and CDR2 FQDESV (reference sequence). V shed 5 bases, J shed 4 bases, and the junction held 6 bases outside the gene matches. CDR3 region: CASSQGTSGPYNEQFF. The CDR3 coding sequence is TGTGCCAGCAGCCAGGGGACTAGCGGGCCTTACAATGAGCAGTTCTTC.

V is TRBV11-2 and J is TRBJ2-2; TRBD2 agrees at 7 bases. The CDR3 runs 16 residues. After removal of 1 base from V and 4 bases from J, the junction contained 6 bases not matched to a gene. Germline CDR1 SGHAT, CDR2 FQNNGV. The CDR3 region is CASSLVGGRSTGELFF. The CDR3 coding sequence is TGTGCCAGCAGCTTAGTAGGCGGGAGAAGCACCGGGGAGCTGTTTTTT.

The chain uses TRBV11-3 and TRBJ2-5; 11 nucleotides line up with TRBD1. The CDR3 spans 14 residues. The V segment lost 8 bases and the J segment 3 bases; nucleotides outside the gene matches: 5. In germline, CDR1 is SGHNT, CDR2 YENEEA. CDR3 protein: CASGGTGGEETQYF. As DNA, the CDR3 is TGTGCCAGCGGCGGGACAGGGGGGGAAGAGACCCAGTACTTC.

This rearrangement joins TRBV4-1 to TRBJ2-3; 10 bases match TRBD2. This CDR3 region has 16 residues. The V gene's germline CDR1 is MGHRA and CDR2 YSYEKL. V dropped 4 bases and J dropped 6; count of bases not matched to a gene: 10. CDR3 bases: TGCGCCAGCAGCCGACGGACTAGCGGCCAGGGTGATACGCAGTATTTT. Translated, it gives CASSRRTSGQGDTQYF.

This clone was counted between two and nine times. Within the sample, other DNA sequences also encode this same CDR3. The chain uses TRBV5-6 and TRBJ1-1, with TRBD1 as a possible D gene (6 bases). With 0 bases removed from V and 1 base from J, the gap between germline ends came to 10 bases. The CDR3 covers 15 residues. In germline, CDR1 is SGHDT, CDR2 YYEEEE. Written as DNA, the CDR3 is TGTGCCAGCAGCTTGGTTGGGACACCGAACACTGAAGCTTTCTTT. This codes for CASSLVGTPNTEAFF.

The V and J genes are TRBV5-4 and TRBJ1-1; no clear D gene. The germline V and J ends were trimmed by 4 bases and 4 bases, with 17 bases remaining between them. The germline gives CDR1 SGHNT, CDR2 YYREEE (reference sequence). This CDR3 spans 15 amino acids. CDR3 amino acids: CASSPRGVVSTEAFF. The DNA for the CDR3 is TGTGCCAGCAGCCCACGAGGTGTGGTAAGCACTGAAGCTTTCTTT.

The chain employs TRBV4-2 and TRBJ1-5; D is ambiguous. Germline CDR1 reads LGHNA; CDR2 reads YNFKEQ. This CDR3 is 12 amino acids long. The V and J ends lost 2 bases and 6 bases respectively, with 5 bases between them. The chain's CDR3 is CASSQPSQPQHF. In nucleotides, the CDR3 is TGTGCCAGCAGCCAACCTAGTCAGCCCCAGCATTTT.

This chain links TRBV7-9 with TRBJ2-4, with D tentatively TRBD1 (5 bases). The length of the CDR3 is 14 residues. With 5 bases removed from V and 2 bases from J, the gap between germline ends came to 10 bases. CDR1 is SEHNR, CDR2 FQNEAQ, per germline (reference sequence). The CDR3 reads CASSPDSSKNIQYF. In DNA, the CDR3 is TGTGCCAGCAGCCCCGACAGTTCCAAAAACATTCAGTACTTC.

The chain uses TRBV7-9 and TRBJ2-7; the D is unclear. CDR3 length: 13 amino acids. Trimming removed 5 bases from V and 0 bases from J, with 8 bases in between. Germline V gene lookup returns CDR1 SEHNR and CDR2 FQNEAQ (reference sequence). Written as DNA, the CDR3 is TGTGCCAGCAGCCCACAGAGCTCCTACGAGCAGTACTTC. Protein: CASSPQSSYEQYF.

This chain links TRBV19 with TRBJ2-5; D is perhaps TRBD1 (7 bases). The germline V gene encodes CDR1 LNHDA and CDR2 SQIVND (reference sequence). The germline V and J ends were trimmed by 3 bases and 6 bases, with 11 bases remaining between them. CDR3 length: 13 residues. The CDR3 coding sequence is TGTGCCAGTAGTATGGCAGGGGGGCAGACCCAGTACTTC. It is translated as CASSMAGGQTQYF. Complete variable domain (other parts from reference TRBV19 and TRBJ2-5): DGGITQSPKYLFRKEGQNVTLSCEQNLNHDAMYWYRQDPGQGLRLIYYSQIVNDFQKGDIAEGYSVSREKKESFPLTVTSAQKNPTAFYLCASSMAGGQTQYFGPGTRLLVL.

The chain is built from TRBV5-4 and TRBJ1-2; the D is unclear. Deletions cut 4 bases from V and 4 bases from J, with 8 bases between. Germline lookup yields CDR1 SGHNT and CDR2 YYREEE (reference sequence). The CDR3 is 12 amino acids. This CDR3 is CASSASSYGYTF. The CDR3 nucleotides read TGTGCCAGCAGCGCTTCGAGCTATGGCTACACCTTC.

The rearrangement joins TRBV19 to TRBJ2-1; the match to TRBD2 covers 15 bases. V shed 3 bases and J 8 bases; nucleotides not matched to a gene: 8. Germline V CDR1 and CDR2: LNHDA, SQIVND (reference sequence). The CDR3 spans 17 residues. The CDR3 DNA reads TGTGCCAGTAGTATTCATGTGGGACTAGCGGGAGGTGATGAGCAGTTCTTC. It is translated as CASSIHVGLAGGDEQFF.

This clone was seen a single time. The chain combines TRBV19 with TRBJ1-5; D is possibly TRBD1 (5 bases). Trimming stripped 6 bases from V and 0 bases from J, with 12 bases between. CDR1 and CDR2 from the germline V gene are LNHDA and SQIVND (reference sequence). This CDR3 contains 15 residues. The CDR3 spells CASSPTAYSNQPQHF. CDR3 sequence (DNA): TGTGCCAGTAGCCCGACAGCGTATAGCAATCAGCCCCAGCATTTT.

V is TRBV5-6 and J is TRBJ1-6; D remains unclear. This CDR3 contains 13 residues. Trimming left V 0 bases short and J 5 bases short, with 3 bases between. CDR1 and CDR2 from the germline V gene are SGHDT and YYEEEE. The CDR3, as DNA: TGTGCCAGCAGCTTGGTTAATAATTCACCCCTCCACTTT. It codes for CASSLVNNSPLHF. The whole variable domain, filled in from reference TRBV5-6 and TRBJ1-6, reads DAGVTQSPTHLIKTRGQQVTLRCSPKSGHDTVSWYQQALGQGPQFIFQYYEEEERQRGNFPDRFSGHQFPNYSSELNVNALLLGDSALYLCASSLVNNSPLHFGNGTRLTVT.

CDR3 region: CASSLTSGGAGEQFF. The CDR3 nucleotides are TGTGCCAGCAGCTTGACTAGCGGGGGGGCGGGGGAGCAGTTCTTC. V and J are TRBV7-2 and TRBJ2-1; 14 bases agree with TRBD2. CDR3 length: 15 amino acids. Trimming removed 3 bases from V and 10 bases from J; junction bases left unmatched: 5. Germline V gene lookup returns CDR1 SGHTA and CDR2 FQGNSA.

This clone has just one count. The rearrangement uses TRBV28 and TRBJ2-7; D not resolved. The germline V gene has CDR1 MDHEN and CDR2 SYDVKM. Trimming stripped 4 bases from V and 3 bases from J, with 4 bases between. The CDR3 contains 11 residues. The CDR3 region has the DNA TGTGCCAGCAGTTCTAACTACGAGCAGTACGTC. Translated, it gives CASSSNYEQYV.

V usage is TRBV4-1 and J usage is TRBJ2-1; possibly TRBD2 for D (6 bases). Germline CDR1 is MGHRA and CDR2 is YSYEKL. This CDR3 is 15 amino acids long. Trimming took 0 bases from V and 4 from J, leaving 10 bases between them. Written as DNA, the CDR3 is TGCGCCAGCAGCCAAGATTTCCGGGGGTACAATGAGCAGTTCTTC. Translation gives CASSQDFRGYNEQFF.

The chain recombines TRBV11-3 with TRBJ1-5, with D maybe TRBD1 (6 bases). The germline CDR1 and CDR2 sequences are SGHNT and YENEEA. This CDR3 spans 13 amino acids. Trimming stripped 3 bases from V and 4 bases from J, with 7 bases between. The CDR3 reads CASSFDRNQPQHF. The CDR3 DNA is TGTGCCAGCAGCTTCGACAGGAATCAGCCCCAGCATTTT.

The chain's CDR3 is CSARGGAEAFF. The CDR3, as DNA: TGCAGTGCTAGAGGGGGCGCTGAAGCTTTCTTT. The V gene is TRBV20-1, the J gene TRBJ1-1; tentative D call: TRBD1 (5 bases). The ends were cut back, 1 base at V and 6 bases at J, with 6 bases in the middle. The CDR3 has 11 amino acids. Germline loops: CDR1 DFQATT, CDR2 SNEGSKA (reference sequence).

The rearrangement joins TRBV7-2 to TRBJ1-2; a possible D gene is TRBD1 (6 bases). CDR1 is SGHTA, CDR2 FQGNSA, per germline. The CDR3 extends over 16 amino acids. V dropped 1 base and J dropped 3 bases, with 15 bases sitting between them. The CDR3 nucleotides read TGTGCCAGCAGCTTAGAAGGGGGTCGGAGAGACTATGGCTACACCTTC. This gives the protein CASSLEGGRRDYGYTF.

V and J are TRBV5-6 and TRBJ1-5, with TRBD1 matching over 9 bases. CDR1 and CDR2 from the germline V gene are SGHDT and YYEEEE. Trimming took 1 base from V and 0 from J; bases not matched to a gene: 5. The CDR3 loop spans 17 amino acids. The CDR3 here is CASSLRQGGYSNQPQHF. For the CDR3, the DNA is TGTGCCAGCAGCTTGAGACAGGGGGGATATAGCAATCAGCCCCAGCATTTT. Complete variable domain (other parts from reference TRBV5-6 and TRBJ1-5): DAGVTQSPTHLIKTRGQQVTLRCSPKSGHDTVSWYQQALGQGPQFIFQYYEEEERQRGNFPDRFSGHQFPNYSSELNVNALLLGDSALYLCASSLRQGGYSNQPQHFGDGTRLSIL.